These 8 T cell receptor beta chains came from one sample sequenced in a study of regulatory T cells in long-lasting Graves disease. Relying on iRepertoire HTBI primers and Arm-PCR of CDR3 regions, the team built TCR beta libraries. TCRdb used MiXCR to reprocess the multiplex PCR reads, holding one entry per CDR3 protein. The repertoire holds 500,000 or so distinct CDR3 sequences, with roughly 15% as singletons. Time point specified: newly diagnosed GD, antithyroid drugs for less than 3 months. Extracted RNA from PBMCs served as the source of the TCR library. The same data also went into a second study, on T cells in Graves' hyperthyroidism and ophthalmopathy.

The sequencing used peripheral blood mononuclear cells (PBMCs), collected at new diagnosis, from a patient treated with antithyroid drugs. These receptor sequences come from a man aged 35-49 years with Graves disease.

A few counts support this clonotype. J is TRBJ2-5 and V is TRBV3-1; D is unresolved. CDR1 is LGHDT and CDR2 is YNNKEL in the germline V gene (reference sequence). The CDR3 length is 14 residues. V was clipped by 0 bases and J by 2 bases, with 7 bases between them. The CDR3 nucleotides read TGTGCCAGCAGCCAAGATCTCGAGCAAGAGACCCAGTACTTC. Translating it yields CASSQDLEQETQYF.

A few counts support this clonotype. In DNA, the CDR3 is TGTGCCTGGGAGTTAACTGGACCAACGGGAGAGACCCAGTACTTC. Protein product: CAWELTGPTGETQYF. The J gene is TRBJ2-5, the V gene TRBV30; D not certain. Trimming removed 5 bases from V and 4 bases from J, with 20 bases in between. This CDR3 has 15 residues. Germline V CDR1 and CDR2: GTSNPN, SVGIG (reference sequence).

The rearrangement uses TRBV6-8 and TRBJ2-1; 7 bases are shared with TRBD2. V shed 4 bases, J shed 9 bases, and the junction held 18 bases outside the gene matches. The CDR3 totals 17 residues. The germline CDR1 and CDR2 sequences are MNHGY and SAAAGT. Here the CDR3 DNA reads TGTGCCAGCAGTTCGGGCCTAGCGGTATGGTGGGGCGGTGAGCAGTTCTTC. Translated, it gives CASSSGLAVWWGGEQFF.

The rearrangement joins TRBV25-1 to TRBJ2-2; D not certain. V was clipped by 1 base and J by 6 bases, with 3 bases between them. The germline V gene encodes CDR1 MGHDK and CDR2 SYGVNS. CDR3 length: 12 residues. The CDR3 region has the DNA TGTGCCAGCAGTGAATCCTCCGGGGAGCTGTTTTTT. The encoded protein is CASSESSGELFF.

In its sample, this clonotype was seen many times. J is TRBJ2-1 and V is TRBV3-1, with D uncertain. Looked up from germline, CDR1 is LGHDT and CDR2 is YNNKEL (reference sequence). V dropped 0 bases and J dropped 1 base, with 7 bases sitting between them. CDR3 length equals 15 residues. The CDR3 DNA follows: TGTGCCAGCAGCCAAGATAGGGATTCCTACAATGAGCAGTTCTTC. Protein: CASSQDRDSYNEQFF.

CDR3 sequence: CASRASGSLRYTDTQYF. DNA for the CDR3: TGTGCCAGCAGGGCTAGCGGGAGTTTGCGGTACACAGATACGCAGTATTTT. This chain joins TRBV28 and TRBJ2-3; the match to TRBD2 covers 10 bases. Germline values: CDR1 MDHEN, CDR2 SYDVKM. The CDR3 extends over 17 amino acids. V lost 6 bases, J lost 2 bases, and 11 bases stayed unmatched.

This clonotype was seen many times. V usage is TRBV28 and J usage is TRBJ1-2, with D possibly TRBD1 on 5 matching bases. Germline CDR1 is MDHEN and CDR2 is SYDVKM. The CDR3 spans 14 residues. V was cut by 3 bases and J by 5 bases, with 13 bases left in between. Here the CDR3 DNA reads TGTGCCAGCAGTTTTGGGGACGGGGGGTATGGCTACACCTTC. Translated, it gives CASSFGDGGYGYTF.

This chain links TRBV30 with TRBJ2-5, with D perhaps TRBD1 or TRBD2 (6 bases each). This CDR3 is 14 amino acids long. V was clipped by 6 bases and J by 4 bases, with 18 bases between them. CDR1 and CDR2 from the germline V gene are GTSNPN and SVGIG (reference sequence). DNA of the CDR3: TGTGCCTGTACCCGAGGGGGGCGCGGAGAGACCCAGTACTTC. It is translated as CACTRGGRGETQYF. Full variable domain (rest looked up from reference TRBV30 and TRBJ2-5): SQTIHQWPATLVQPVGSPLSLECTVEGTSNPNLYWYRQAAGRGLQLLFYSVGIGQISSEVPQNLSASRPQDRQFILSSKKLLLSDSGFYLCACTRGGRGETQYFGPGTRLLVL.